This T cell receptor (beta chain) was found in a study of CXCR3-negative and CXCR3-positive naive CD8 T cells. Study-wide findings and caveats: CXCR3-positive naive cells had TRB CDR3s that were more hydrophobic than CXCR3-negative naive cells had.

Each TRB cDNA library was prepared by 5' RACE (with UMI labels). TCRdb derives one entry per CDR3 protein from the 5' RACE reads, leaving out DNA. Its listing shows some 110,000 distinct CDR3 sequences. The CDR3 covers 16 residues. The germline V gene has CDR1 SGHAT and CDR2 FQNNGV. In the case of this clonotype: Its antigen is currently unknown.

The sequencing sample was made of naive CXCR3+ CD8+ T cells from blood. Noted subset: CD45RO-CCR7+CD27+CD95- naive CD8+ T cells expressing CXCR3 (TNR3+). This receptor was identified in a human donor in good health. Some clones in this sample may be carry-over from other donors' samples. The genes are TRBV11-2 and TRBJ2-4. The CDR3 loop reads CASSPERLGVQNIQYF.